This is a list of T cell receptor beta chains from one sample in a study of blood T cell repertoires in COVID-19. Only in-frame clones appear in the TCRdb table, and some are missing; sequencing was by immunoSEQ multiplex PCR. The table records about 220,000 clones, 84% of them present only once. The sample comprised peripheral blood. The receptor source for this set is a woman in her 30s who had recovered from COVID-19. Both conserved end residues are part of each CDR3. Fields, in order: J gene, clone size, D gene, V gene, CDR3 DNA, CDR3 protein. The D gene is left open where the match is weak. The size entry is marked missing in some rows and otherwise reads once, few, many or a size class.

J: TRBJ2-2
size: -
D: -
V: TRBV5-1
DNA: TGCGCCAGCAGCCCCGGACTTATTTACACCGGGGAGCTGTTTTTT
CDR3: CASSPGLIYTGELFF

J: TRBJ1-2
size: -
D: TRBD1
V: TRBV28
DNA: TGTGCCAGCAGTTTGGATGTGACCGGGACAGGCGATGGCTACACCTTC
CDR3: CASSLDVTGTGDGYTF

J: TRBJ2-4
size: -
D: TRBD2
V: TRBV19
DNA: TGTGCCAGTAGTATAGGAACTAGCGGGAGTCTCGACATTCAGTACTTC
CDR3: CASSIGTSGSLDIQYF

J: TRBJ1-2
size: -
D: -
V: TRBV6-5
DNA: TGTGCCAGCAGCCCCAGTAACTATGGCTACACCTTC
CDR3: CASSPSNYGYTF

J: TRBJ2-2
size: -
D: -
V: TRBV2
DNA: TGTGCCAACGGAGGGGGGGGCTGGACTAGCACCGGGGAGCTGTTTTTT
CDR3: CANGGGGWTSTGELFF

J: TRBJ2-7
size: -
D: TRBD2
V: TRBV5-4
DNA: TGTGCCAGCAGCTTAGGGACTAGCGGGAGTGGAGAGCAGTACTTC
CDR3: CASSLGTSGSGEQYF

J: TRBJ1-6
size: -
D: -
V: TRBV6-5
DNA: TGTGCCAGCAGTTACTCGAGACAGACGAATTCACCCCTCCACTTT
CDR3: CASSYSRQTNSPLHF

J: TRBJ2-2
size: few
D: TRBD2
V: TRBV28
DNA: TGTGCCGGGTTGCCGGGAGGGGCCACCGGGGAGCTGTTTTTT
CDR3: CAGLPGGATGELFF

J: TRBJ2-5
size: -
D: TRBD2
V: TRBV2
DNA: TGTGCCAGCAGTGAAGGTGGGGCTAGCGGGAGGGCCCGCCGAGAGACCCAGTACTTC
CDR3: CASSEGGASGRARRETQYF

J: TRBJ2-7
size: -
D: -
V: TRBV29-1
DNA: TGCAGCGCCTCGGGAGGACAGGGCTACGAGCAGTACTTC
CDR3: CSASGGQGYEQYF

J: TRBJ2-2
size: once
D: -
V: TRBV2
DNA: TGTGCCAGCAGTCTTAGGAGGGGTAACACCGGGGAGCTGTTTTTT
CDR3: CASSLRRGNTGELFF

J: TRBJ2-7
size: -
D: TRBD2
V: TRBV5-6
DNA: TGTGCCAGCAGCCCGGGACTAGCGGGGGGAAGCTCCTACGAGCAGTACTTC
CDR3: CASSPGLAGGSSYEQYF

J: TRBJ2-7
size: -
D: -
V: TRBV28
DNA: TGTGCCAGCAGTTTTCTAGCACCAGCCTACGAGCAGTACTTC
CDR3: CASSFLAPAYEQYF

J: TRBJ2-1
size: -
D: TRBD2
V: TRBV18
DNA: TGTGCCAGCTCACCACGGGACGGGAGGAGAAATGAGCAGTTCTTC
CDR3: CASSPRDGRRNEQFF

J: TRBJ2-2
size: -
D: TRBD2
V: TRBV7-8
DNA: TGTGCCAGCAGCTTAGTGGGACTAGCGGGAGGTGGGAACACCGGGGAGCTGTTTTTT
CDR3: CASSLVGLAGGGNTGELFF

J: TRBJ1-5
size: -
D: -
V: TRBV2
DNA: TGTGCCAGCAGTGACAGGGGCGGTCGACAGCCCCAGCATTTT
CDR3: CASSDRGGRQPQHF

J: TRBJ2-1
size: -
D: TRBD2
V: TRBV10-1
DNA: TGCGCCAGCAGTGAGTCTTGGCGGGAGGAGCGGGAGGGCCGAAATGAGCAGTTCTTC
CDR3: CASSESWREEREGRNEQFF

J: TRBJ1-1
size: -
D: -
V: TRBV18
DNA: TGTGCCAGCTCACTAATTTTGCAGTTTGGGCGTTCAGGCACTGAAGCTTTCTTT
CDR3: CASSLILQFGRSGTEAFF